The next 20 T cell receptor beta chains were all read from a single sample in a study of blood T cell repertoires in COVID-19. Method: immunoSEQ multiplex PCR; TCRdb's copy keeps in-frame clones and lacks some. The data show 100,000 to 120,000 clones, about 86% seen once. The specimen was peripheral blood. All receptors derive from a man older than 75 with acute or convalescent COVID-19.

This clone was seen only once. The chain joins TRBV11-2 to TRBJ2-6; no reliable D call. Germline-derived CDR1 and CDR2 are SGHAT and FQNNGV. Between the trimmed V and J ends, which lost 7 bases and 4 bases, there was a span of 11 bases. The CDR3 is 14 amino acids. CDR3 sequence reads: CASNSRYGANVLTF. CDR3 coding DNA: TGTGCCAGCAACTCTCGTTACGGGGCCAACGTCCTGACTTTC.

The gene calls are TRBV5-1 and TRBJ2-2; 7 positions agree with TRBD1. CDR1 and CDR2 (germline): SGHRS, YFSETQ. This CDR3 is built from 15 residues. V was pared by 1 base and J by 1 base, with 1 base of the junction left unmatched. In DNA, the CDR3 is TGCGCCAGCAGCTTGAGACAGGGGAACACCGGGGAGCTGTTTTTT. Amino acids: CASSLRQGNTGELFF.

The J gene is TRBJ2-7, the V gene TRBV30; TRBD1 matches 8 bases. The length of the CDR3 is 15 residues. Per germline, CDR1 GTSNPN and CDR2 SVGIG (reference sequence). The V gene end was trimmed by 0 bases and the J gene end by 4 bases; junction bases not matched to a gene: 8. For the CDR3, the DNA is TGTGCCTGGAGTGTACCGAGACAGGGGAAATACGAGCAGTACTTC. Protein product: CAWSVPRQGKYEQYF. Using reference TRBV30 and TRBJ2-7 for the parts outside the CDR3, the full variable domain is SQTIHQWPATLVQPVGSPLSLECTVEGTSNPNLYWYRQAAGRGLQLLFYSVGIGQISSEVPQNLSASRPQDRQFILSSKKLLLSDSGFYLCAWSVPRQGKYEQYFGPGTRLTVT.

This rearrangement joins TRBV5-1 to TRBJ1-5; D call uncertain. The CDR3 consists of 13 residues. Germline V gene data show CDR1 as SGHRS and CDR2 as YFSETQ. Trimming removed 4 bases from V and 0 bases from J, with 5 bases in between. The CDR3, as DNA: TGCGCCAGCAGCCCGTATAGCAATCAGCCCCAGCATTTT. This gives the protein CASSPYSNQPQHF. The variable domain in full, completed from reference TRBV5-1 and TRBJ1-5, reads KAGVTQTPRYLIKTRGQQVTLSCSPISGHRSVSWYQQTPGQGLQFLFEYFSETQRNKGNFPGRFSGRQFSNSRSEMNVSTLELGDSALYLCASSPYSNQPQHFGDGTRLSIL.

V gene TRBV18 combines with J gene TRBJ2-5; weak D call: TRBD1 (6 bases). Germline-derived CDR1 and CDR2 are KGHSH and LQKENI. V was shortened by 3 bases and J by 2 bases, with 13 bases between the two germline ends. The CDR3 is 15 amino acids. The CDR3 here is CASSPRTEGQETQYF. CDR3 DNA sequence: TGTGCCAGCTCACCTAGGACAGAGGGGCAAGAGACCCAGTACTTC. Looking up the rest from reference TRBV18 and TRBJ2-5 gives the full variable domain: NAGVMQNPRHLVRRRGQEARLRCSPMKGHSHVYWYRQLPEEGLKFMVYLQKENIIDESGMPKERFSAEFPKEGPSILRIQQVVRGDSAAYFCASSPRTEGQETQYFGPGTRLLVL.

The chain employs TRBV5-1 and TRBJ2-2; D ambiguous. Germline CDR1 reads SGHRS; CDR2 reads YFSETQ. V lost 4 bases and J lost 5, with 6 bases in between. CDR3 length equals 12 residues. CDR3 coding DNA: TGCGCCAGCAGCCCACTTACCGGGGAGCTGTTTTTT. Protein product: CASSPLTGELFF.

The gene calls are TRBV5-1 and TRBJ2-7, with 10 positions matching TRBD2. Trimming took 5 bases from V and 3 from J; bases not matched to a gene: 8. The CDR3 extends over 15 amino acids. The V gene's germline CDR1 is SGHRS and CDR2 YFSETQ. This chain's CDR3 is CASRVLAGANYEQYF. The CDR3 DNA follows: TGCGCCAGCAGAGTCCTAGCGGGAGCCAACTACGAGCAGTACTTC.

This clone turned up a few times. The chain has TRBV5-1 and TRBJ2-1; tentatively, D is TRBD1 (5 bases). V was shortened by 0 bases and J by 5 bases, with 12 bases between the two germline ends. The CDR3 sequence is 15 residues long. Germline CDR1 reads SGHRS; CDR2 reads YFSETQ. CDR3 nucleotides: TGCGCCAGCAGCTTGGTGGTGACAGAAAACAATGAGCAGTTCTTC. As protein: CASSLVVTENNEQFF.

The chain couples TRBV6-5 to TRBJ2-5, with a weak D call TRBD2 (5 bases). Germline V CDR1 and CDR2: MNHEY, SVGAGI. Trimming shortened V by 4 bases and J by 4 bases, and 10 bases separated the two germline ends. The CDR3 totals 13 residues. The CDR3: CASSLTTSETQYF. The CDR3, as DNA: TGTGCCAGCAGTTTGACTACCTCAGAGACCCAGTACTTC.

The chain recombines TRBV7-9 with TRBJ1-4, with D possibly matching TRBD1 (5 bases). CDR3 length: 17 amino acids. Looked up from germline, CDR1 is SEHNR and CDR2 is FQNEAQ (reference sequence). Trimming shortened V by 5 bases and J by 6 bases, and 22 bases separated the two germline ends. CDR3 residues: CASSTRNGTGLDEKLFF. The CDR3 DNA sequence: TGTGCCAGCAGCACACGGAACGGCACAGGTCTTGATGAAAAACTGTTTTTT.

J is TRBJ1-6 and V is TRBV30; 7 bases match TRBD1. V lost 5 bases, J lost 7 bases, and 5 bases stayed unmatched. The CDR3 runs to 13 residues. CDR1 is GTSNPN and CDR2 is SVGIG in the germline V gene (reference sequence). CDR3: CAWARQGNSPLHF. The CDR3, as DNA: TGTGCCTGGGCCAGACAGGGAAATTCACCCCTCCACTTT.

The CDR3 bases are TGTGCCAGCAGTTACCACGGGACAGGGCTGAACACTGAAGCTTTCTTT. It encodes CASSYHGTGLNTEAFF. V is TRBV6-5 and J is TRBJ1-1; 9 bases line up with TRBD1. The CDR3 runs to 16 residues. After removal of 2 bases from V and 0 bases from J, the junction contained 4 bases not matched to a gene. Germline V gene sequence: CDR1 MNHEY, CDR2 SVGAGI.

The genes are TRBV27 and TRBJ2-3, with no clear D. V was clipped by 4 bases and J by 4 bases, with 3 bases between them. The V gene's germline CDR1 is MNHEY and CDR2 SMNVEV (reference sequence). This CDR3 is built from 11 residues. For the CDR3, the DNA is TGTGCCAGCAGTTCTCCAGATACGCAGTATTTT. Its translation is CASSSPDTQYF.

This clone has a handful of counts. The V call is TRBV5-1, the J call TRBJ2-7; perhaps TRBD1 as D (6 bases). The CDR3 is made up of 13 amino acids. V lost 1 base, J lost 6 bases, and 11 bases lay in between. Germline loops: CDR1 SGHRS, CDR2 YFSETQ. CDR3 sequence: CASSLSTGPEQYF. The CDR3 nucleotides read TGCGCCAGCAGCTTGAGTACAGGGCCCGAGCAGTACTTC.

The CDR3 DNA is TGTGCCAGTACCACAACCCTCCGCTCCGGAGGGTATGGCTACACCTTC. Translated: CASTTTLRSGGYGYTF. This chain connects TRBV19 to TRBJ1-2; D is ambiguous. The V gene's germline CDR1 is LNHDA and CDR2 SQIVND (reference sequence). The CDR3 spans 16 residues. Between the trimmed V and J ends, which lost 7 bases and 5 bases, there was a span of 23 bases.

CDR3 bases: TGTGCCAGCTCACCTGAATTGACAAGCTACAATGAGCAGTTCTTC. Translating it yields CASSPELTSYNEQFF. The chain has TRBV18 and TRBJ2-1; no clear D gene. CDR3 length: 15 amino acids. The ends were cut back, 3 bases at V and 3 bases at J, with 12 bases in the middle. From germline, CDR1 is KGHSH and CDR2 LQKENI.

The V and J genes are TRBV4-1 and TRBJ1-5; D ambiguous. Trimming took off 3 bases at V and 3 bases at J, with 12 bases between the two ends. CDR1 and CDR2 from the germline V gene are MGHRA and YSYEKL. The CDR3 runs to 15 residues. CDR3 protein: CASSHRPGFNQPQHF. CDR3 sequence (DNA): TGCGCCAGCAGCCATCGGCCAGGTTTCAATCAGCCCCAGCATTTT.

This clone was recorded a few times. This chain joins TRBV5-1 and TRBJ1-1; tentative D call: TRBD1 (6 bases). This CDR3 comprises 14 residues. V was clipped by 0 bases and J by 7 bases, with 13 bases between them. Germline CDR1 and CDR2: SGHRS and YFSETQ. The chain's CDR3 is CASSLVTGNGEAFF. DNA for the CDR3: TGCGCCAGCAGCTTGGTAACAGGGAACGGTGAAGCTTTCTTT.

This clone was seen a few times. The rearrangement uses TRBV6-5 and TRBJ2-1, with 7 bases matching TRBD1. Germline lookup yields CDR1 MNHEY and CDR2 SVGAGI. This CDR3 has 13 residues. The trim removed 4 bases at V and 8 bases at J, leaving 5 bases unmatched. The CDR3 coding sequence is TGTGCCAGCAGTTTCAGGGGGACCCATGAGCAGTTCTTC. Translating it yields CASSFRGTHEQFF.

The J gene is TRBJ1-3, the V gene TRBV2, with 8 bases matching TRBD1. The CDR3 contains 15 residues. The germline CDR1 and CDR2 sequences are SNHLY and FYNNEI. V lost 4 bases, J lost 0 bases, and 2 bases stayed unmatched. CDR3 in amino acids: CASSGTGSSGNTIYF. DNA for the CDR3: TGTGCCAGCAGTGGGACAGGGAGCTCTGGAAACACCATATATTTT.